This is a list of T cell receptor beta chains from one sample in a study of cytomegalovirus exposure and HLA in healthy donors. Produced via immunoSEQ multiplex PCR; TCRdb's table is partial and in-frame only. The sample records about 86,000 clones, about 85% being singletons. Sequences were obtained from PBMCs. The receptors originated from a woman in her 40s in good health and CMV-seropositive. CDR3s include the opening cysteine and the closing phenylalanine or tryptophan. A D gene is named only where the DNA matches it firmly. Rows may omit the clone size; those that give it use once, few, many or a size class.

clone size,V gene,J gene,D gene,CDR3 DNA,CDR3 protein
.,TRBV21-1,TRBJ2-5,.,TGTGCCAGCAGCATCGGACAGGCCGGACACGCCGAAGAGACCCAGTACTTC,CASSIGQAGHAEETQYF
.,TRBV2,TRBJ1-5,.,TGTGCCAGCAGTGATTGGACAGCTAGCAATCAGCCCCAGCATTTT,CASSDWTASNQPQHF
.,TRBV27,TRBJ2-3,TRBD2,TGTGCCAGCAGTTTGGTAGCGGGAGTGTTAGATACGCAGTATTTT,CASSLVAGVLDTQYF
.,TRBV7-2,TRBJ2-7,.,TGTGCCAGCAGCTTATACGGGAACCCCCTCTCCTACGAGCAGTACTTC,CASSLYGNPLSYEQYF
.,TRBV7-9,TRBJ1-4,.,TGTGCCAGCAGCCCGGGGACACCGGATGAAAAACTGTTTTTT,CASSPGTPDEKLFF
.,TRBV11-3,TRBJ2-1,.,TGTGCCAGCAGCTTAGCCCCACAGTACAATGAGCAGTTCTTC,CASSLAPQYNEQFF
.,TRBV5-1,TRBJ2-1,TRBD2,TGCGCCAGCAGCACCGGGACTACCTACAATGAGCAGTTCTTC,CASSTGTTYNEQFF
.,TRBV2,TRBJ2-1,TRBD1,TGTGCCGCGAACGGACAGGGGGCAGATGAGCAGTTCTTC,CAANGQGADEQFF
.,TRBV12-5,TRBJ2-1,TRBD1,TGTGCTAGTGGGCCACGGGGGGACAGGGGTGTTAATGAGCAGTTCTTC,CASGPRGDRGVNEQFF
.,TRBV4-2,TRBJ2-2,TRBD2,TGTGCCAGCAGCCAAGTGGCGGGAGCGGCCGGGGAGCTGTTTTTT,CASSQVAGAAGELFF
.,TRBV7-9,TRBJ1-4,TRBD1,TGTGCCAGCAGCTTAGCAGCGGGCCAGGGGGCGCGTGAAAAACTGTTTTTT,CASSLAAGQGAREKLFF
.,TRBV7-8,TRBJ1-2,.,TGTGCCAGCCTCTCCTCGGAGGACGACTGGCGATATGGCTACACCTTC,CASLSSEDDWRYGYTF
.,TRBV5-1,TRBJ2-1,.,TGCGCCAGCAGCTTGGGGGACTGGGTTCTAAATGAGCAGTTCTTC,CASSLGDWVLNEQFF
.,TRBV5-1,TRBJ1-3,.,TGCGCCAGCAGCCCAAGGACAGCCAGGGTCGGAAACACCATATATTTT,CASSPRTARVGNTIYF
.,TRBV15,TRBJ2-1,.,TGTGCCACCAGCAGAGATCAGGGAATTATATGGGATGAGCAGTTCTTC,CATSRDQGIIWDEQFF
once,TRBV18,TRBJ1-1,.,TGTGCCAGCTCACCAGGAGCAGGGTGGACTGAAGCTTTCTTT,CASSPGAGWTEAFF
.,TRBV2,TRBJ2-5,TRBD1,TGTGCCAGCAGTGAACTGACAGGGCGGGAGACCCAGTACTTC,CASSELTGRETQYF
.,TRBV4-2,TRBJ2-5,TRBD2,TGTGCCAGCAGCCAGGGGACTAGCGGACAAGAGACCCAGTACTTC,CASSQGTSGQETQYF
few,TRBV9,TRBJ1-5,.,TGTGCCAGCAGCGTAGAAGGGGCTAATCAGCCCCAGCATTTT,CASSVEGANQPQHF
.,TRBV5-1,TRBJ1-2,TRBD1,TGCGCCAGCAGCTACCCACAGGGGGGGGCTTATGGCTACACCTTC,CASSYPQGGAYGYTF
.,TRBV2,TRBJ2-5,.,TGTGCCAGCGGGCCGGCGTCCACCCCACAGCAAGAGACCCAGTACTTC,CASGPASTPQQETQYF
.,TRBV5-4,TRBJ1-1,.,TGTGCCAGCAGCTTGGAGACAGGCATGGGGACTGAAGCTTTCTTT,CASSLETGMGTEAFF
few,TRBV6-5,TRBJ1-2,.,TGTGCCAGCAGTTACGGACTTGGCTACACCTTC,CASSYGLGYTF
.,TRBV27,TRBJ1-1,TRBD1,TGTGCCAGCAGTTTTCGGGCAGGGGGAAGTCGCGACACTGAAGCTTTCTTT,CASSFRAGGSRDTEAFF
.,TRBV6-6,TRBJ2-7,.,TGTGCCAGCAGTTACTCGGAGGGAGTCTACGAGCAGTACTTC,CASSYSEGVYEQYF
.,TRBV23-1,TRBJ2-6,.,TGCGCCAGCAGCCCAATTATAGTCTCTGGGGCCAACGTCCTGACTTTC,CASSPIIVSGANVLTF
.,TRBV7-2,TRBJ1-1,.,TGTGCCAGCAAAAAAACCGAAGCAAACACTGAAGCTTTCTTT,CASKKTEANTEAFF
.,TRBV28,TRBJ1-5,TRBD1,TGTGCCAGCAGGGGGACAGTCGAATATCAGCCCCAGCATTTT,CASRGTVEYQPQHF
.,TRBV5-6,TRBJ1-2,TRBD1,TGTGCCAGCAGGAGAAAGGGACAGCCAAACTATGGCTACACCTTC,CASRRKGQPNYGYTF
.,TRBV4-3,TRBJ2-7,.,TGCGCCAGCAGCCAAGGGAGCTCCTACGAGCAGTACTTC,CASSQGSSYEQYF
.,TRBV19,TRBJ1-5,.,TGTGCCAGTAGTATGTACCCACCGGATCAGCCCCAGCATTTT,CASSMYPPDQPQHF
.,TRBV27,TRBJ2-7,.,TGTGCCAGCAGTTCCGGCCTAGGACAGCCAAGCTCCTACGAGCAGTACTTC,CASSSGLGQPSSYEQYF
.,TRBV9,TRBJ2-3,TRBD2,TGTGCCAGCACCGATCTCCCGGGACTAGCAAAGGGCACAGATACGCAGTATTTT,CASTDLPGLAKGTDTQYF
.,TRBV5-1,TRBJ1-1,TRBD1,TGCGCCAGCAGCCTGGGACAGCAGAACACTGAAGCTTTCTTT,CASSLGQQNTEAFF